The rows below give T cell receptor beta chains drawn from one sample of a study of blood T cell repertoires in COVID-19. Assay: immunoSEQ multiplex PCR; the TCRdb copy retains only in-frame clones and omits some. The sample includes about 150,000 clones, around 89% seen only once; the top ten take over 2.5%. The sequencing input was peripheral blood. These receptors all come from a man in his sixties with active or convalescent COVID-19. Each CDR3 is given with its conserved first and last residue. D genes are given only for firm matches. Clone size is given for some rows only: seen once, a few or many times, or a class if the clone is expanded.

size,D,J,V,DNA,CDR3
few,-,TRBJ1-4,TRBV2,TGTGCCAGCAGACGAAGCGGGGCCGCTAATGAAAAACTGTTTTTT,CASRRSGAANEKLFF
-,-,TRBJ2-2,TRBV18,TGTGCCAGCTCACCAGGCCGGCAGGCCGGGGAGCTGTTTTTT,CASSPGRQAGELFF
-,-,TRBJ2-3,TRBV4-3,TGCGCCAGCAGCCCTCGATTTGCGGGCTCGGATACGCAGTATTTT,CASSPRFAGSDTQYF
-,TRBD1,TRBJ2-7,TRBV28,TGTGCCAGCACCTCCGGACAGGGGGCCTACGAGCAGTACTTC,CASTSGQGAYEQYF
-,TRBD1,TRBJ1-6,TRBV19,TGTGCCAGTAGTCCTAGAGGGGGCTCACCCCTCCACTTT,CASSPRGGSPLHF
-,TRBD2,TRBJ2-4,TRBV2,TGTGCCAGCAGTTTAGCGGGGGGAGCCAAAAACATTCAGTACTTC,CASSLAGGAKNIQYF
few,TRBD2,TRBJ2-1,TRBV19,TGTGCCAGTAGGTCGCCCGGACTAGCGGGATACAATGAGCAGTTCTTC,CASRSPGLAGYNEQFF
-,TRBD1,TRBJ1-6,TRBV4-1,TGCGCCAGCGCCGGACAGGGGGAAATATTCGCGGCTTCACCCCTCCACTTT,CASAGQGEIFAASPLHF
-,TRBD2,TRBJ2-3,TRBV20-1,TGCAGTGCCAGTATGCGGGAGGGAGGAGATACGCAGTATTTT,CSASMREGGDTQYF
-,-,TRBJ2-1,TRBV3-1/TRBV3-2,TGTGCCAGCAGCCGAAGAGGGGGTAGGAATGAGCAGTTCTTC,CASSRRGGRNEQFF
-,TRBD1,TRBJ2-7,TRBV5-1,TGCGCCAGCAGCTTCTGGGACAGATCGCACGAGCAGTACTTC,CASSFWDRSHEQYF
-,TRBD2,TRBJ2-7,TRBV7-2,TGTGCCAGCAGCTTTTCCTTCGGGACTAGCGCGAACTACGAGCAGTACTTC,CASSFSFGTSANYEQYF
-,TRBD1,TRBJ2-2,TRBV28,TGTGCCAGCAGCCGCGACAGGGGGCAAACCGGGGAGCTGTTTTTT,CASSRDRGQTGELFF
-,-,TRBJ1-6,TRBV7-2,TGTGCCAGCAGCTCCAGGGCGGGGTGGGGTTCACCCCTCCACTTT,CASSSRAGWGSPLHF
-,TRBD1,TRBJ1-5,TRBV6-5,TGTGCCAGCAGCCGGACAGGGGGCGGCAATCAGCCCCAGCATTTT,CASSRTGGGNQPQHF
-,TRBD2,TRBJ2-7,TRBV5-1,TGCGCCAGCAGCTTGGATGGGACTAGTTCGTACGAGCAGTACTTC,CASSLDGTSSYEQYF
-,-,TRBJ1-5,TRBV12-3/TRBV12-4,TGTGCCACGCGCAGGGAGGGCAATCAGCCCCAGCATTTT,CATRREGNQPQHF
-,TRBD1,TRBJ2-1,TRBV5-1,TGCGCCAGCAGCAAGGGACAGGGGGCGAATGAGCAGTTCTTC,CASSKGQGANEQFF
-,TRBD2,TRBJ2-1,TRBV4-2,TGTGCCAGCAGCCAAGCCCTGACTAGCACAGAGCAGTTCTTC,CASSQALTSTEQFF
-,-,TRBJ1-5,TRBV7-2,TGTGCCAGCAGCTTAGGGCAGAATCAGCCCCAGCATTTT,CASSLGQNQPQHF
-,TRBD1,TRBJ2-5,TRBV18,TGTGCCAGCTCAGAACCGGGACAGCCTCAAGAGACCCAGTACTTC,CASSEPGQPQETQYF
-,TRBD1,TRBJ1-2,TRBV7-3,TGTGCCAGCAGCCCTGGGACAGGGCTCCGAGATGGCTACACCTTC,CASSPGTGLRDGYTF
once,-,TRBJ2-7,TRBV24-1,TGTGCCACCAGTGATTACCGGGACAATACCTACGAGCAGTACTTC,CATSDYRDNTYEQYF
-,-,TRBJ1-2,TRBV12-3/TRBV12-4,TGTGCCAGCAGTTTTGCGGATATATATGGCTACACCTTC,CASSFADIYGYTF
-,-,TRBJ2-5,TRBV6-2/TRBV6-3,TGTGCCAGCAGTTACGGGGGGAGTGAGGAGACCCAGTACTTC,CASSYGGSEETQYF
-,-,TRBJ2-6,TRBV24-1,TGTGCCACCGGCGCGAGGGCCAACTCTGGGGCCAACGTCCTGACTTTC,CATGARANSGANVLTF
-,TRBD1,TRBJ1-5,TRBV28,TGTGCCAGCAGTCAGGACAGGGACCCTCAGCCCCAGCATTTT,CASSQDRDPQPQHF
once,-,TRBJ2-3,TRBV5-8,TGTGCCAGCAGCTTGGGCCAGATTTACACAGATACGCAGTATTTT,CASSLGQIYTDTQYF
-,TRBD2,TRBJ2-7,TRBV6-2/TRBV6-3,TGTGCCAGCAGCACCGCCGCAGCGGGGGGGCGCGAGCAGTACTTC,CASSTAAAGGREQYF
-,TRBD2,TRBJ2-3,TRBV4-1,TGCGCCAGCAGCCAAGACGGGACTAGCCTAAACACAGATACGCAGTATTTT,CASSQDGTSLNTDTQYF
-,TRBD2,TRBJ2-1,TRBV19,TGTGCCAGTAGTAATCCGGGACTAGCGGGAGAGTCCTACAATGAGCAGTTCTTC,CASSNPGLAGESYNEQFF
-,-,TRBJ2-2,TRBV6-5,TGTGCCGCATCGGGGACTCACACCGGGGAGCTGTTTTTT,CAASGTHTGELFF
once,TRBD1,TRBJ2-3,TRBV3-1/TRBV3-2,TGTGCCAGCAGTCCGGACAGGGAGGCAGATACGCAGTATTTT,CASSPDREADTQYF
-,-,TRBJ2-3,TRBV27,TGTGCCAGCAGTTTATACGTACACGGGACAGATACGCAGTATTTT,CASSLYVHGTDTQYF
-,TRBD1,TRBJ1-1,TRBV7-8,TGTGCCAGCAGCCCGATCACAGGGGCCACTGAAGCTTTCTTT,CASSPITGATEAFF
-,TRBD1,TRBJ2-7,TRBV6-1,TGTGCCAGCAGTGATTCACCCGGGACAGGGATGATTCTGTACTTC,CASSDSPGTGMILYF
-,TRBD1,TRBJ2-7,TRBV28,TGTGCCAGCAGTTTCTCCGGGACAGCGAACGAGCAGTACTTC,CASSFSGTANEQYF
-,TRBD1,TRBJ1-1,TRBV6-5,TGTGCCAGCAGTTACGGGCGACAGGGGGCTCTTGAAGCTTTCTTT,CASSYGRQGALEAFF
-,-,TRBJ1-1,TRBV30,TGTGCCTGGAGTGTAAGCGGGACGGTGAACACTGAAGCTTTCTTT,CAWSVSGTVNTEAFF
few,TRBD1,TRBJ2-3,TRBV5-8,TGTGCCAGCAGCAAAGGGACAGTCTTTTCTAGCACAGATACGCAGTATTTT,CASSKGTVFSSTDTQYF
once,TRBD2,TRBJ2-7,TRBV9,TGTGCCAGCAGCGAGCGACTAGCGGGAGCGGACGAGCAGTACTTC,CASSERLAGADEQYF
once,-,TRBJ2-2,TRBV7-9,TGTGCCAGCAGCTTAGGGGCGCGCGCCAGAAACACCGGGGAGCTGTTTTTT,CASSLGARARNTGELFF
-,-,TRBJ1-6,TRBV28,TGTGCCAGCAGTGAAACTAGGAATTCACCCCTCCACTTT,CASSETRNSPLHF
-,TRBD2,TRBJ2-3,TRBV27,TGTGCCAGCAGTCCGGGACTAGTCTCTATTAGCACAGATACGCAGTATTTT,CASSPGLVSISTDTQYF
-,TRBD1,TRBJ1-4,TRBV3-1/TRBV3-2,TGTGCCAGCAGACGGGACAGCGCTAATGAAAAACTGTTTTTT,CASRRDSANEKLFF
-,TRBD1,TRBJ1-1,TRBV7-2,TGTGCCAGTCGGTGGGACAGGGGCATTCGGAACACTGAAGCTTTCTTT,CASRWDRGIRNTEAFF
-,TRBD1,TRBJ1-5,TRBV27,TGTGCCAGCAGGGACGGGACAGGGAGTCAGCCCCAGCATTTT,CASRDGTGSQPQHF
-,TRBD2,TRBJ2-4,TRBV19,TGTGCCAGTATGCGACTAGCGGGAGTTGAAAACATTCAGTACTTC,CASMRLAGVENIQYF
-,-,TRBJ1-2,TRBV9,TGTGCCAGCAGCCCCTCTGTCTCTCCCTTCTATGGCTACACCTTC,CASSPSVSPFYGYTF
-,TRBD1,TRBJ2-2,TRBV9,TGTGCCACAGGACAGGGGAGCGGTACCGGGGAGCTGTTTTTT,CATGQGSGTGELFF
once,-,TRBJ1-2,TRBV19,TGTGCCAGTAGCCCCCCAGGCGGGGGGAAGGGAAGCTATGGCTACACCTTC,CASSPPGGGKGSYGYTF
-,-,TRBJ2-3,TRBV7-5,TGTGCCAGAAGCGCCCCAGAAATTCCGGGGGATACGCAGTATTTT,CARSAPEIPGDTQYF